This T cell receptor beta chain was recovered during a study of blood T cell repertoires in COVID-19. Overall study context: Spain, Italy and the United States supplied samples that represented acute and convalescent COVID-19. From T cells, B-cell-depleted T cells, or PBMCs came the material, which was cDNA or gDNA.

In the original processing: Amplified reference gene primers provided the basis for estimating nucleated cell counts. Profiling relied on immunoSEQ multiplex PCR, and the TCRdb table lists in-frame clones only, not all of them. Clonal size and the V and J genes are those of that table, whereas D and trimming came from the DNA. Of more than 200,000 clones detected, roughly 80% appear once; the ten largest clones hold 7.9%. Trimming removed 4 bases from V and 3 bases from J; junction bases left unmatched: 7. This CDR3 comprises 16 residues. Germline-derived CDR1 and CDR2 are SGHRS and YFSETQ. The source is a woman of 80 years or more with acute or convalescent COVID-19. The chain uses TRBV5-1 and TRBJ1-4; 9 bases line up with TRBD1. The sequenced material came from peripheral blood. The CDR3 sequence: CASSIQGAGANEKLFF. CDR3 bases: TGCGCCAGCAGCATACAGGGGGCTGGGGCTAATGAAAAACTGTTTTTT.